The rows below give T cell receptor beta chains drawn from one sample of a study of T cell changes during pregnancy in multiple sclerosis. Sequencing used immunoSEQ multiplex PCR; TCRdb keeps in-frame clones, though not all of them. The sample has tens of thousands of clones; around 92% are singletons. Here the sequenced sample was peripheral blood, taken in the third trimester of pregnancy. Receptors originate from a female donor in good health, enrolled as a control in a pregnancy study. Both conserved end residues are part of each CDR3. The D gene is left open where the match is weak. Only some rows state a clone size, as once, few, many or a class for expanded clones.

TRBJ1-4	-	TRBV4-3	15	-	CASSQGGTSGEKLFF	TGCGCCAGCAGCCAAGGGGGGACAAGTGGGGAAAAACTGTTTTTT
TRBJ2-7	once	TRBV4-3	14	TRBD1	CASSPGTANYEQYF	TGCGCCAGCAGCCCGGGGACAGCTAACTACGAGCAGTACTTC
TRBJ1-1	-	TRBV19	13	-	CASSIVSNTEAFF	TGTGCCAGTAGTATCGTGAGTAACACTGAAGCTTTCTTT
TRBJ2-7	-	TRBV5-6	16	TRBD2	CASSLMTSGFSYEQYF	TGTGCCAGCAGCTTGATGACTAGCGGGTTTTCCTACGAGCAGTACTTC
TRBJ2-2	-	TRBV21-1	17	-	CASRFTGTSGNTGELFF	TGTGCCAGCCGATTCACCGGGACTAGCGGGAACACCGGGGAGCTGTTTTTT
TRBJ2-7	once	TRBV7-9	13	-	CASSLGQPYEQYF	TGTGCCAGCAGCTTGGGGCAGCCCTACGAGCAGTACTTC
TRBJ1-2	-	TRBV28	15	-	CASRGGQMNSYGYTF	TGTGCCAGCAGGGGGGGTCAGATGAATAGCTATGGCTACACCTTC
TRBJ2-3	-	TRBV7-9	17	TRBD2	CASSKIGTSEQTDTQYF	TGTGCCAGCAGCAAAATTGGGACTAGCGAGCAAACAGATACGCAGTATTTT
TRBJ1-2	-	TRBV5-4	14	-	CASSLAGQNYGYTF	TGTGCCAGCAGCTTGGCCGGACAGAACTATGGCTACACCTTC
TRBJ1-5	-	TRBV27	14	TRBD1	CASRQGAFNQPQHF	TGTGCCAGCAGGCAGGGGGCCTTCAATCAGCCCCAGCATTTT
TRBJ2-7	-	TRBV29-1	13	-	CSVETDTSYEQYF	TGCAGCGTTGAGACGGACACGTCCTACGAGCAGTACTTC
TRBJ2-2	-	TRBV18	14	TRBD2	CASSPNGLGGELFF	TGTGCCAGCTCACCTAATGGACTAGGCGGGGAGCTGTTTTTT
TRBJ2-7	-	TRBV27	14	-	CASSLRDTSYEQYF	TGTGCCAGCAGTTTACGTGACACTAGCTACGAGCAGTACTTC
TRBJ2-7	-	TRBV5-4	16	TRBD2	CASSLQGSGSWYEQYF	TGTGCCAGCAGCCTCCAAGGAAGCGGGAGCTGGTACGAGCAGTACTTC
TRBJ2-3	-	TRBV9	15	TRBD1	CASSEGQSGTDTQYF	TGTGCCAGCAGCGAGGGACAGTCAGGCACAGATACGCAGTATTTT
TRBJ2-3	-	TRBV28	15	-	CASSLAATYTDTQYF	TGTGCCAGCAGTTTGGCCGCAACGTACACAGATACGCAGTATTTT
TRBJ2-5	-	TRBV7-9	15	-	CASSSSGLSQETQYF	TGTGCCAGCAGCTCCTCCGGACTGAGCCAAGAGACCCAGTACTTC
TRBJ2-7	-	TRBV19	14	TRBD1	CASSRTGSSYEQYF	TGTGCCAGTAGTAGGACAGGGAGCTCCTACGAGCAGTACTTC
TRBJ1-1	-	TRBV6-1	13	-	CASSETGQRTAFF	TGTGCCAGCAGCGAGACAGGACAGCGGACCGCTTTCTTT
TRBJ2-3	few	TRBV7-2	13	TRBD2	CASSFTSGDTQYF	TGTGCCAGCAGCTTTACTAGCGGGGATACGCAGTATTTT
TRBJ2-1	-	TRBV6-1	12	-	CASSEWRDEQFF	TGTGCCAGCAGTGAATGGAGGGATGAGCAGTTCTTC
TRBJ1-4	-	TRBV2	15	-	CASSAPTGPNEKLFF	TGTGCCAGCAGTGCTCCGACAGGCCCTAATGAAAAACTGTTTTTT
TRBJ2-4	-	TRBV5-1	14	-	CASSLGATKNIQYF	TGCGCCAGCAGCTTAGGGGCAACCAAAAACATTCAGTACTTC
TRBJ2-7	-	TRBV21-1	13	-	CASSKGLRGEQYF	TGTGCCAGCAGCAAAGGGTTGCGGGGCGAGCAGTACTTC
TRBJ1-6	-	TRBV7-9	12	-	CASRSYNSPLHF	TGTGCCAGCCGCTCCTATAATTCACCCCTCCACTTT
TRBJ2-7	-	TRBV28	13	TRBD2	CASSLGRTYEQYF	TGTGCCAGCAGCCTCGGGAGGACCTACGAGCAGTACTTC
TRBJ2-5	-	TRBV7-2	13	-	CASSLPSQETQYF	TGTGCCAGCAGCCTACCAAGCCAAGAGACCCAGTACTTC
TRBJ1-6	-	TRBV4-3	14	-	CASSGSSYNSPLHF	TGCGCCAGCAGCGGCAGCTCCTATAATTCACCCCTCCACTTT
TRBJ2-1	-	TRBV19	13	TRBD2	CASSPAGPNEQFF	TGTGCCAGTAGTCCAGCGGGGCCGAATGAGCAGTTCTTC
TRBJ2-5	-	TRBV18	15	TRBD2	CASSRLAGVQETQYF	TGTGCCAGCTCACGGCTAGCGGGAGTCCAAGAGACCCAGTACTTC
TRBJ2-2	once	TRBV7-2	19	-	CASSLAPYHQGQLTGELFF	TGTGCCAGCAGCTTAGCGCCGTATCATCAAGGACAGCTAACCGGGGAGCTGTTTTTT
TRBJ2-1	once	TRBV10-2	15	TRBD2	CARSAGDSGRDEQFF	TGCGCCCGATCAGCGGGGGATAGCGGGAGGGATGAGCAGTTCTTC
TRBJ2-1	-	TRBV2	15	-	CASKEGLLSYNEQFF	TGTGCCAGCAAAGAAGGACTACTCTCCTACAATGAGCAGTTCTTC
TRBJ1-1	-	TRBV7-6	14	-	CASSSDTLNTEAFF	TGTGCCAGCAGCTCGGACACCCTGAACACTGAAGCTTTCTTT
TRBJ2-7	once	TRBV5-1	15	-	CASSLEAQGRYEQYF	TGCGCCAGCAGCTTGGAGGCCCAGGGTCGATACGAGCAGTACTTC
TRBJ1-3	-	TRBV29-1	15	-	CSAREGLRSGNTIYF	TGCAGCGCCCGGGAGGGCCTTCGCTCTGGAAACACCATATATTTT
TRBJ2-1	-	TRBV14	16	-	CASSQDRTATYNEQFF	TGTGCCAGCAGCCAAGATCGGACAGCGACTTACAATGAGCAGTTCTTC
TRBJ2-5	-	TRBV25-1	14	TRBD1	CASKEQGVTVTQYF	TGTGCCAGCAAAGAACAGGGGGTTACGGTGACCCAGTACTTC
TRBJ2-5	-	TRBV5-6	12	-	CASSQDSFTQYF	TGTGCCAGCAGCCAGGATTCCTTCACCCAGTACTTC
TRBJ2-3	-	TRBV7-8	14	TRBD2	CASSLQAGGGTQYF	TGTGCCAGCAGCTTACAAGCGGGAGGAGGTACGCAGTATTTT
TRBJ1-2	-	TRBV11-2	16	-	CASSLPPGTGDYGYTF	TGTGCCAGCAGCCTGCCCCCCGGGACGGGAGACTATGGCTACACCTTC